The 26 T cell receptor beta chains presented below share a single source sample, sequenced in a study of blood T cell repertoires in COVID-19. TCRdb's copy holds only in-frame clones and misses some; the assay was immunoSEQ multiplex PCR. The sample has some 60,000 clones, 80% seen once. Specimen: peripheral blood. Receptors originate from a man between 60 and 70 years old with acute or convalescent COVID-19.

This clone was counted between two and nine times. The chain couples TRBV28 to TRBJ1-5; 7 positions match TRBD1. The V segment lost 7 bases and the J segment 4 bases; nucleotides outside the gene matches: 7. The CDR3 is 14 amino acids. CDR1 is MDHEN and CDR2 is SYDVKM in the germline V gene. This chain's CDR3 is CASTPGTANQPQHF. For the CDR3, the DNA is TGTGCCAGCACCCCCGGGACAGCTAATCAGCCCCAGCATTTT.

The rearrangement uses TRBV11-3 and TRBJ2-3, with a tentative D call TRBD2 (5 bases). Germline lookup yields CDR1 SGHNT and CDR2 YENEEA. The length of the CDR3 is 15 residues. V was pared by 5 bases and J by 2 bases, with 14 bases between. CDR3 region: CASSQGTGFTDTQYF. As DNA, the CDR3 is TGTGCCAGCAGCCAAGGTACGGGGTTCACAGATACGCAGTATTTT.

The chain has TRBV2 and TRBJ2-3, with 12 bases fitting TRBD2. The junction had 6 bases not matched to a gene; V was cut back by 6 bases and J by 2 bases. In germline, CDR1 is SNHLY, CDR2 FYNNEI. The CDR3 sequence is 16 residues long. This chain's CDR3 is CASSTGLAGFTDTQYF. The CDR3 nucleotides read TGTGCCAGCAGCACCGGACTAGCGGGGTTCACAGATACGCAGTATTTT.

The CDR3 reads CASSAQGAGGPGTQYF. CDR3 DNA: TGTGCCAGCAGCGCCCAAGGTGCGGGGGGGCCTGGGACCCAGTACTTC. The chain recombines TRBV9 with TRBJ2-5; TRBD2 matches at 9 bases. The CDR3 runs 16 residues. Per the germline V gene, CDR1 is SGDLS and CDR2 is YYNGEE. V shed 3 bases and J 7 bases; nucleotides not matched to a gene: 13.

The DNA for the CDR3 is TGTGCCAGCAGCCCAGGGGGCCTGGACTATGGCTACACCTTC. Translating it yields CASSPGGLDYGYTF. This chain uses TRBV7-3 with TRBJ1-2; the match to TRBD1 covers 8 bases. V shed 5 bases, J shed 3 bases, and the junction held 5 bases outside the gene matches. CDR1 and CDR2 from the germline V gene are SGHTA and FQGTGA. The CDR3 contains 14 residues.

The chain couples TRBV5-1 to TRBJ2-3; no clear D. CDR3 length equals 14 residues. V dropped 1 base and J dropped 0 bases, with 6 bases sitting between them. Germline lookup yields CDR1 SGHRS and CDR2 YFSETQ. The CDR3 here is CASSLRGSTDTQYF. DNA for the CDR3: TGCGCCAGCAGCTTGCGCGGTAGCACAGATACGCAGTATTTT.

The genes are TRBV9 and TRBJ2-7; D possibly corresponds to TRBD1 (6 bases). The CDR3 extends over 13 amino acids. From germline, CDR1 is SGDLS and CDR2 YYNGEE. The CDR3: CVAHRDKSYEQYF. For the CDR3, the DNA is TGTGTCGCTCACCGGGACAAATCCTACGAGCAGTACTTC.

This clone has only a few counts. This chain connects TRBV28 to TRBJ1-2; 9 nucleotides agree with TRBD1. In germline, CDR1 is MDHEN, CDR2 SYDVKM. V was pared by 3 bases and J by 3 bases, with 5 bases of the junction left unmatched. The CDR3 runs 15 residues. The CDR3 coding sequence is TGTGCCAGCAGTTTCCAGGACAGGGGTGACTATGGCTACACCTTC. It codes for CASSFQDRGDYGYTF.

The chain recombines TRBV19 with TRBJ2-1, with D maybe TRBD1 (5 bases). This CDR3 is 12 amino acids long. CDR1 LNHDA and CDR2 SQIVND come from the germline V gene (reference sequence). Trimming shortened V by 6 bases and J by 9 bases, and 12 bases separated the two germline ends. The CDR3, as DNA: TGTGCCAGTAGCTCTAAAAGGGGTGAGCAGTTCTTC. Protein product: CASSSKRGEQFF.

This rearrangement joins TRBV19 to TRBJ2-7, with 12 bases identical to TRBD2. Germline CDR1 is LNHDA and CDR2 is SQIVND (reference sequence). CDR3 length: 15 residues. V lost 4 bases, J lost 3 bases, and 4 bases stayed unmatched. The CDR3 DNA sequence: TGTGCCAGTAGTAAACTAGCGGGGGGCTTCTACGAGCAGTACTTC. It is translated as CASSKLAGGFYEQYF.

The chain couples TRBV5-1 to TRBJ2-4, with D maybe TRBD1 (5 bases). Germline CDR1 is SGHRS and CDR2 is YFSETQ. The length of the CDR3 is 15 residues. Trimming removed 4 bases from V and 4 bases from J, with 15 bases in between. CDR3 sequence (DNA): TGCGCCAGCAGCGTAGACCACTCAGGGAAAAACATTCAGTACTTC. Translated: CASSVDHSGKNIQYF. Complete variable domain (other parts from reference TRBV5-1 and TRBJ2-4): KAGVTQTPRYLIKTRGQQVTLSCSPISGHRSVSWYQQTPGQGLQFLFEYFSETQRNKGNFPGRFSGRQFSNSRSEMNVSTLELGDSALYLCASSVDHSGKNIQYFGAGTRLSVL.

V and J are TRBV5-1 and TRBJ2-7, with 7 bases that match TRBD1. The CDR3 sequence is 14 residues long. The V segment lost 0 bases and the J segment 3 bases; nucleotides outside the gene matches: 3. CDR1 and CDR2 (germline): SGHRS, YFSETQ. The CDR3 here is CASSLAGQFYEQYF. CDR3 DNA: TGCGCCAGCAGCTTGGCGGGACAGTTCTACGAGCAGTACTTC.

The chain couples TRBV5-1 to TRBJ1-5; 8 bases fit TRBD1. V trimming: 4 bases; J trimming: 3 bases; junction bases outside the gene matches: 6. Germline lookup yields CDR1 SGHRS and CDR2 YFSETQ. The CDR3 runs 15 residues. The chain's CDR3 is CASSPTGAPNQPQHF. Here the CDR3 DNA reads TGCGCCAGCAGCCCGACAGGGGCGCCCAATCAGCCCCAGCATTTT.

The genes are TRBV2 and TRBJ1-1; maybe TRBD1 (6 bases). The CDR3 spans 15 residues. V lost 11 bases to trimming and J lost 0 bases, with 19 bases between them. Germline CDR1 SNHLY, CDR2 FYNNEI. CDR3 nucleotides: TGTGCCGGAAAGAAGGACAGCAACATGAACACTGAAGCTTTCTTT. Translated, it gives CAGKKDSNMNTEAFF.

V usage is TRBV7-9 and J usage is TRBJ1-3, with D possibly matching TRBD1 (5 bases). The CDR3 covers 16 residues. Per the germline V gene, CDR1 is SEHNR and CDR2 is FQNEAQ (reference sequence). The ends were cut back, 1 base at V and 8 bases at J, with 18 bases in the middle. The CDR3 DNA sequence: TGTGCCAGCAGCTTAGGGCAGGGCGAACTTGTACACACCATATATTTT. Translation: CASSLGQGELVHTIYF.

CDR3 coding DNA: TGTGCCAGCAGCCAGCCCCCCGCGGGGGGTTTAACCCAGTACTTC. It encodes CASSQPPAGGLTQYF. J is TRBJ2-5 and V is TRBV3-1 (or the pseudogene TRBV3-2), with 8 bases aligning to TRBD2. There are 15 residues in the CDR3. Trimming cost V 3 bases and J 8 bases; bases outside gene matches: 11. Germline V gene data show CDR1 as LGHDT and CDR2 as YNNKEL (reference sequence).

This clone has a handful of counts. V and J are TRBV12-5 and TRBJ2-1; TRBD1 matches at 10 bases. The CDR3 consists of 17 residues. Germline loops: CDR1 LGHNT, CDR2 FRNRAP. V trimming: 0 bases; J trimming: 6 bases; junction bases outside the gene matches: 8. The CDR3 protein is CASGLVPGTGAVNEQFF. In DNA, the CDR3 is TGTGCTAGTGGTTTGGTACCAGGGACAGGGGCTGTCAATGAGCAGTTCTTC.

The count of this clone is one. This chain uses TRBV6-5 with TRBJ1-5; 10 positions match TRBD1. Losses at the gene ends were 6 bases for V and 4 bases for J; bases not matched to a gene: 3. The CDR3 consists of 14 residues. Germline V gene data show CDR1 as MNHEY and CDR2 as SVGAGI. The DNA of the CDR3 is TGTGCCAGCAGACCGGGACAGGGGAATCAGCCCCAGCATTTT. The encoded protein is CASRPGQGNQPQHF.

The rearrangement joins TRBV27 to TRBJ1-6; maybe TRBD1 (5 bases). Trimming took 5 bases from V and 8 from J, leaving 13 bases between them. Germline CDR1 is MNHEY and CDR2 is SMNVEV (reference sequence). The CDR3 runs to 14 residues. CDR3 nucleotides: TGTGCCAGCAGTCTGGGGGGGGTTTATTCACCCCTCCACTTT. Its translation is CASSLGGVYSPLHF.

This chain uses TRBV2 with TRBJ1-1; no firm D call. Trimming took 11 bases from V and 4 from J, leaving 17 bases between them. CDR1 is SNHLY, CDR2 FYNNEI, per germline. The CDR3 sequence is 13 residues long. In DNA, the CDR3 is TGTGCCGTTACCCGGGAGATGGGCACTGAAGCTTTCTTT. Translated, it gives CAVTREMGTEAFF.

The chain has TRBV7-9 and TRBJ2-5; the D is unclear. V was clipped by 5 bases and J by 2 bases, with 3 bases between them. From germline, CDR1 is SEHNR and CDR2 FQNEAQ (reference sequence). This CDR3 has 11 amino acids. The CDR3 spells CASSRQETQYF. The CDR3 DNA follows: TGTGCCAGCAGCCGGCAAGAGACCCAGTACTTC.

The chain couples TRBV6-1 to TRBJ2-5; tentative D call: TRBD2 (5 bases). Looked up from germline, CDR1 is MNHNS and CDR2 is SASEGT. This CDR3 region has 16 residues. V was pared by 1 base and J by 5 bases, with 17 bases between. This CDR3 is CASSEGRGWVVETQYF. CDR3 in DNA: TGTGCCAGCAGTGAAGGCCGCGGGTGGGTCGTTGAGACCCAGTACTTC.

The gene calls are TRBV19 and TRBJ1-2; D may be TRBD1 (6 bases). From germline, CDR1 is LNHDA and CDR2 SQIVND (reference sequence). The V and J ends lost 4 bases and 6 bases respectively, with 15 bases between them. The CDR3 has 14 amino acids. DNA of the CDR3: TGTGCCAGTAGTAGCGACAGGAGGCAAAATGGCTACACCTTC. This translates into CASSSDRRQNGYTF.

This clone was picked up a small number of times. The chain links TRBV5-1 to TRBJ2-2; maybe TRBD1 (6 bases). CDR3 length: 16 amino acids. V lost 0 bases and J lost 2, with 11 bases in between. CDR1 and CDR2 from the germline V gene are SGHRS and YFSETQ. The CDR3 DNA follows: TGCGCCAGCAGCTTGGGAGCAGGGGATAACACCGGGGAGCTGTTTTTT. Its translation is CASSLGAGDNTGELFF.

This clone was counted between two and nine times. The chain combines TRBV7-9 with TRBJ1-3, with D unclear. The length of the CDR3 is 13 residues. Per the germline V gene, CDR1 is SEHNR and CDR2 is FQNEAQ (reference sequence). Trimming removed 11 bases at V and 0 bases at J, with 11 bases between. CDR3 nucleotides: TGTGCCCTTTCGGGTTACTCTGGAAACACCATATATTTT. This translates into CALSGYSGNTIYF. The full variable domain, its missing parts supplied by reference TRBV7-9 and TRBJ1-3, is DTGVSQNPRHKITKRGQNVTFRCDPISEHNRLYWYRQTLGQGPEFLTYFQNEAQLEKSRLLSDRFSAERPKGSFSTLEIQRTEQGDSAMYLCALSGYSGNTIYFGEGSWLTVV.

The chain joins TRBV4-2 to TRBJ2-7, with TRBD1 as a possible D gene (5 bases). Per the germline V gene, CDR1 is LGHNA and CDR2 is YNFKEQ. This CDR3 spans 14 amino acids. V was cut by 1 base and J by 9 bases, with 16 bases left in between. CDR3 DNA: TGTGCCAGCAGCCAAGCGACAGACGGTTCCGGGCAGTACTTC. Its translation: CASSQATDGSGQYF.